This T cell receptor beta chain came from a study of T cell responses to AZD1222 COVID-19 vaccine. Some clones are missing from TCRdb's copy, which holds only in-frame ones; the method was immunoSEQ multiplex PCR. The repertoire consists of roughly 150,000 clones, with roughly 90% occurring once and the leading ten covering more than 1.5%. The sequencing used peripheral blood, collected on day 0 of AZD1222 vaccination. This TCR was sampled from an adult in good health.

This CDR3 is CASSLVGTSRETQYF. For the CDR3, the DNA is TGTGCCAGCAGCTTAGTAGGGACTAGCAGAGAGACCCAGTACTTC. The V and J genes are TRBV7-2 and TRBJ2-5; 9 positions match TRBD2. This CDR3 has 15 amino acids. CDR1 is SGHTA and CDR2 is FQGNSA in the germline V gene. Trimming took 1 base from V and 4 from J; bases not matched to a gene: 4.